One and the same sample provided the 6 T cell receptor beta chains below, sequenced in a study of regulatory T cells in long-lasting Graves disease. Noted time point: newly diagnosed GD, antithyroid drugs for less than 3 months. Extracted RNA from PBMCs served as the source of the TCR library. iRepertoire HTBI primers and Arm-PCR of CDR3 regions built TCR beta libraries. One entry per CDR3 protein, called by TCRdb with MiXCR from the multiplex PCR reads. The table lists about 610,000 distinct CDR3 sequences, 16% of them singletons. Another study also made use of these data, one on T cells in Graves' hyperthyroidism and ophthalmopathy.

Sequencing used peripheral blood mononuclear cells (PBMCs), obtained at new diagnosis, from a patient treated with antithyroid drugs. The receptors originated from a man aged 18 to 29 with Graves disease.

To note about this clonotype: Likely a read error: the CDR3 ends without its conserved phenylalanine or tryptophan. V and J are TRBV3-1 and TRBJ2-7; no clear D gene. The germline V gene has CDR1 LGHDT and CDR2 YNNKEL (reference sequence). The V end was cut by 1 base, the J end by 6 bases, with 4 bases between. This CDR3 comprises 11 residues. This CDR3 is CASSQAGEQYS. The CDR3 DNA is TGTGCCAGCAGCCAAGCTGGCGAGCAGTACTCC.

This clonotype was found many times. This chain joins TRBV12-3 or TRBV12-4 and TRBJ2-1; no firm D call. The V end was cut by 7 bases, the J end by 4 bases, with 11 bases between. CDR3 size: 13 residues. This CDR3 reads CASITPGYNEQFF. CDR3 in DNA: TGTGCCAGCATAACACCCGGTTACAATGAGCAGTTCTTC.

The chain employs TRBV6-1 and TRBJ1-2, with TRBD1 matching 9 bases. The J segment lost 4 bases and the V segment lost 6 bases, leaving 9 bases of the junction unmatched. Germline V gives CDR1 MNHNS, CDR2 SASEGT. The CDR3 is made up of 15 amino acids. CDR3 DNA: TGTGCCAGCAGCCAGACAGGGGGGGTTGGCTATGGCTACACCTTC. Its translation is CASSQTGGVGYGYTF.

This clonotype was seen a few times. V and J are TRBV3-1 and TRBJ2-7; tentative D call: TRBD1 (5 bases). V was shortened by 0 bases and J by 0 bases, with 12 bases between the two germline ends. This CDR3 comprises 16 residues. Germline V CDR1 and CDR2: LGHDT, YNNKEL (reference sequence). The CDR3 loop is CASSQDLTDSSYEQYF. CDR3 coding DNA: TGTGCCAGCAGCCAAGATCTGACAGACAGCTCCTACGAGCAGTACTTC.

The V gene is TRBV29-1, the J gene TRBJ1-1, with 9 bases matching TRBD1. The V segment lost 4 bases and the J segment 6 bases; nucleotides outside the gene matches: 6. Germline loops: CDR1 SQVTM, CDR2 ANQGSEA. This CDR3 comprises 13 residues. The CDR3 spells CSVGQGESAEAFF. CDR3 nucleotide sequence: TGCAGCGTTGGACAGGGGGAGTCCGCTGAAGCTTTCTTT.

The table lists this clonotype with many counts. This chain joins TRBV5-5 and TRBJ2-1; TRBD1 matches at 8 bases. V shed 5 bases and J 2 bases; nucleotides not matched to a gene: 6. The CDR3 runs to 15 residues. Germline values: CDR1 SGHKS, CDR2 YYEKEE (reference sequence). The CDR3 coding sequence is TGTGCCAGCAGAAACCGGGACAGGACCTACAATGAGCAGTTCTTC. The encoded protein is CASRNRDRTYNEQFF.